A selection of T cell receptor beta chains follows, all from one sample in a study of cytomegalovirus exposure and HLA in healthy donors. Repertoires were generated with immunoSEQ multiplex PCR, while TCRdb's copy carries only in-frame clones and drops some. This sample has approximately 100,000 clones; approximately 93% occur once, and the top ten carry about 1.1%. The sample was PBMCs. These receptors all come from a woman in her 30s in good health and CMV-seropositive. Each CDR3 is given with its conserved first and last residue.

TRBV7-9	TRBJ1-5	CASSGPHGETDQPQHF
TRBV9	TRBJ2-5	CASSVGITSGAQETQYF
TRBV5-1	TRBJ1-2	CASSPRRGDYTF
TRBV7-6	TRBJ2-1	CASSLREAYNEQFF
TRBV5-1	TRBJ1-1	CASSGDRGLTEAFF
TRBV6-5	TRBJ1-1	CASSYSTGVNTEAFF
TRBV27	TRBJ2-7	CASRRPGLRYEQYF
TRBV29-1	TRBJ1-1	CSALGGTGGSDAFF
TRBV4-3	TRBJ2-3	CASSQDADSTDTQYF
TRBV9	TRBJ2-3	CASSAPPLTSGIPDTQYF
TRBV6-1	TRBJ2-7	CASSDPGGSPYEQYF
TRBV19	TRBJ1-5	CASSTTGTGGGQPQHF
TRBV14	TRBJ1-3	CASSHGNSPFGNTIYF
TRBV19	TRBJ2-1	CASTLSGGTGYNEQFF
TRBV7-2	TRBJ2-7	CASSLAGGRQYEQYF
TRBV7-8	TRBJ1-2	CASSLGTANYGYTF
TRBV7-3	TRBJ1-1	CASSSGDRIMNTEAFF
TRBV2	TRBJ1-2	CASSEALLGGDYGYTF
TRBV4-3	TRBJ2-2	CASSQDPGGTGELFF
TRBV25-1	TRBJ2-1	CASSESWAGGGSYNEQFF
TRBV28	TRBJ1-3	CASSSLTSGALLNTIYF
TRBV11-2	TRBJ2-3	CASSLGGGSGTDTQYF
TRBV29-1	TRBJ2-5	CSARATGSETQYF
TRBV5-1	TRBJ2-5	CASSAGLWETQYF
TRBV11-2	TRBJ1-1	CASSTRLGGAHTEAFF
TRBV7-8	TRBJ2-1	CASSQTRDSLYNEQFF
TRBV5-1	TRBJ2-3	CASSTGTSGTDTQYF
TRBV7-6	TRBJ2-1	CASSLGTAGGPPNEQFF
TRBV10-2	TRBJ1-2	CASSAMTGGDYGYTF
TRBV19	TRBJ2-7	CASSIGASGSYEQYF
TRBV16	TRBJ2-7	CASSPTGTEYEQYF
TRBV7-2	TRBJ1-2	CASSLAREQRWGYTF
TRBV10-3	TRBJ2-2	CAISQTEEGTGELFF
TRBV6-6	TRBJ1-4	CASSVSTSALAKLFF